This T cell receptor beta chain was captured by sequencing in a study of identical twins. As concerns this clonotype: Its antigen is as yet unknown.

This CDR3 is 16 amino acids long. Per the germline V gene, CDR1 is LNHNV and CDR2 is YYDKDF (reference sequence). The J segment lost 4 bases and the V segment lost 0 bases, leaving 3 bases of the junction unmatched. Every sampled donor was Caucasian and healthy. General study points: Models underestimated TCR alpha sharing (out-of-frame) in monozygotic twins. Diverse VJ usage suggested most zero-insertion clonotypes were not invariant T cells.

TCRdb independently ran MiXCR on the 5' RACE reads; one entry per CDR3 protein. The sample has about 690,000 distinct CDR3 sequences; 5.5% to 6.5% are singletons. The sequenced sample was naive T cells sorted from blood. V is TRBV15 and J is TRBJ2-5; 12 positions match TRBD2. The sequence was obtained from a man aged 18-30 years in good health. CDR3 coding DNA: TGTGCCACCAGCAGAGAAGGACTAGCGGGATCAGAGACCCAGTACTTC. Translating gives CATSREGLAGSETQYF.